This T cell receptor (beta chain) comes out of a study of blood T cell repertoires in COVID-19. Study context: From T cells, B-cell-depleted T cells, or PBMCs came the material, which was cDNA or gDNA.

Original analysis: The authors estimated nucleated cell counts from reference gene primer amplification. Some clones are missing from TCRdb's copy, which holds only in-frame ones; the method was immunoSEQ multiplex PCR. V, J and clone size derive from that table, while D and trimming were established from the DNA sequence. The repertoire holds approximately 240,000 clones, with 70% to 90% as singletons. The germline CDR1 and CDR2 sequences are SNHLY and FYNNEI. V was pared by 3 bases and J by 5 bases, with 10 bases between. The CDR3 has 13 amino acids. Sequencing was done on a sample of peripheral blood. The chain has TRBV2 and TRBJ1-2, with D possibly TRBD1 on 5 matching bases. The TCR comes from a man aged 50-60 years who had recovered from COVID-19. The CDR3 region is CASSDRARYGYTF. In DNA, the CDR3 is TGTGCCAGCAGTGACAGGGCGCGGTATGGCTACACCTTC.